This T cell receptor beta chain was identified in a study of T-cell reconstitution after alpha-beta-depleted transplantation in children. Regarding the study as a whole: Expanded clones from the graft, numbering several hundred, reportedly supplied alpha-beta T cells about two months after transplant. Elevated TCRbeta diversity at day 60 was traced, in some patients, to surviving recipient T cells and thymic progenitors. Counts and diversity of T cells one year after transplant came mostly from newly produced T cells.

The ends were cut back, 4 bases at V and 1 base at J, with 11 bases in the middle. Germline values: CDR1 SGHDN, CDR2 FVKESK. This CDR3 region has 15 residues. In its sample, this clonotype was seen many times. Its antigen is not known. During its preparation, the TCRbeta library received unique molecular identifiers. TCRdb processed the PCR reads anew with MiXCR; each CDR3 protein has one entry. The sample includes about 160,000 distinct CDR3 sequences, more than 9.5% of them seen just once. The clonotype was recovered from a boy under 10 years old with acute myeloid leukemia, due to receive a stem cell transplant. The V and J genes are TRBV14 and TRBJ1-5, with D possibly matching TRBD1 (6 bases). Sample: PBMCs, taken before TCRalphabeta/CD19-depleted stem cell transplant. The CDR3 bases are TGTGCCAGCAGCCTCGGGGGCAAGAGCAATCAGCCCCAGCATTTT. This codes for CASSLGGKSNQPQHF. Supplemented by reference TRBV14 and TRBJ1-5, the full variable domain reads EAGVTQFPSHSVIEKGQTVTLRCDPISGHDNLYWYRRVMGKEIKFLLHFVKESKQDESGMPNNRFLAERTGGTYSTLKVQPAELEDSGVYFCASSLGGKSNQPQHFGDGTRLSIL.